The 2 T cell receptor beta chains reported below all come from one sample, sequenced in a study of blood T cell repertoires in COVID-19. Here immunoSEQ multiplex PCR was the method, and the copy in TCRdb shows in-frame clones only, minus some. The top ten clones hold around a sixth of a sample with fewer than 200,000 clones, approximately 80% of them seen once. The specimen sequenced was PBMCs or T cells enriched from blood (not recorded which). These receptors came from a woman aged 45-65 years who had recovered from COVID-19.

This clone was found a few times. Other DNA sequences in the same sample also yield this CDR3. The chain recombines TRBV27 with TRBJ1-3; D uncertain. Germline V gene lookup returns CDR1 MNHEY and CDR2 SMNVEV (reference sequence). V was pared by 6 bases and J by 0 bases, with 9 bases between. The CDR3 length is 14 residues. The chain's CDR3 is CASSFGSSGNTIYF. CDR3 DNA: TGTGCCAGCAGCTTCGGTTCCTCTGGAAACACCATATATTTT.

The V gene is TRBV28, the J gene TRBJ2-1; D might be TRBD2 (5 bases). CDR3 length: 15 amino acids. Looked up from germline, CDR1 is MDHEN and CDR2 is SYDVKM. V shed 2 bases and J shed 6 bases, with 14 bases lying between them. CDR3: CASSLTLGEGNEQFF. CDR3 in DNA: TGTGCCAGCAGTTTAACCCTTGGAGAGGGCAATGAGCAGTTCTTC.